This TCR beta chain was profiled in a study of read filtering for tumor transcriptome and immune sequencing. Study information: RNA-seq yielded only roughly 75 to 1273 TCR reads, IR-seq about 4 to 10.27 million. General observations from the study: The CD138-negative fraction was mixed bone marrow immune cells, not pure T cells. Single-read clonotypes: about 81.9% of IR-seq clonotypes (roughly 3.5% of reads), around three quarters of RNA-seq clonotypes (approximately 45% of reads).

With respect to this clonotype: What it binds is unknown.

Molecular barcoded adaptors covering alpha/delta and beta/gamma chains were used on roughly 370 ng RNA. Using its own MiXCR run on the reads, TCRdb lists one record per CDR3 protein. Among 450 to 700 distinct CDR3 sequences listed, around 84% were seen once. Germline CDR1 is SGHTA and CDR2 is FQGNSA. This CDR3 contains 14 residues. V lost 5 bases and J lost 4; bases outside the gene matches: 2. The V call is TRBV7-2, the J call TRBJ2-4; 10 bases are shared with TRBD2. The sequence came from a donor aged 40 or older with multiple myeloma. This table probably holds off-target reads from a library built for another chain. The specimen sequenced was a population of CD138-negative cells sorted from bone marrow. In DNA form, the CDR3 reads TGTGCCAGCAGCCTGGGACTAGCGAAAAACATTCAGTACTTC. As protein: CASSLGLAKNIQYF. The variable domain in full, completed from reference TRBV7-2 and TRBJ2-4, reads GAGVSQSPSNKVTEKGKDVELRCDPISGHTALYWYRQSLGQGLEFLIYFQGNSAPDKSGLPSDRFSAERTGGSVSTLTIQRTQQEDSAVYLCASSLGLAKNIQYFGAGTRLSVL.